A single sample is the source of the 4 T cell receptor beta chains below, sequenced in a study of blood T cells in healthy people across ages. Primed by a sample-barcoded 5' primer and a J-beta primer mix, a second PCR proceeded for about 6 to 12 cycles. TCRdb re-derived calls from the 5' RACE reads in MiXCR, one entry per CDR3 protein. Here the sample spans hundreds of thousands of distinct CDR3 sequences, around 21% being singletons. The sequenced sample consisted of blood. All receptors come from a man aged 70 or older in good health.

This clonotype was observed a few times. The V gene is TRBV3-1, the J gene TRBJ1-6; 8 nucleotides line up with TRBD1. After removal of 1 base from V and 8 bases from J, the junction contained 13 bases not matched to a gene. Germline CDR1 LGHDT, CDR2 YNNKEL (reference sequence). This CDR3 has 18 amino acids. As DNA, the CDR3 is TGTGCCAGCAGCCAAGTCACCGGGACAGGAGGTTTGCATTCACCCCTCCACTTT. It is translated as CASSQVTGTGGLHSPLHF.

This chain connects TRBV18 to TRBJ2-5; D is uncertain. The CDR3 is made up of 13 amino acids. Deletions cut 2 bases from V and 5 bases from J, with 9 bases between. Germline-derived CDR1 and CDR2 are KGHSH and LQKENI. The CDR3 protein is CASSPLGDETQYF. The CDR3 nucleotides are TGTGCCAGCTCACCATTGGGCGATGAGACCCAGTACTTC.

The V gene is TRBV5-5, the J gene TRBJ2-1; possibly TRBD1 or TRBD2 for D (5 bases each). Germline loops: CDR1 SGHKS, CDR2 YYEKEE (reference sequence). V lost 3 bases and J 2 bases, leaving 12 bases between the germline ends. This CDR3 region has 15 residues. Here the CDR3 reads CASSSGAGTYNEQFF. The CDR3 nucleotides are TGTGCCAGCAGCTCCGGGGCAGGCACCTACAATGAGCAGTTCTTC.

The V gene is TRBV3-1, the J gene TRBJ1-2, with D uncertain. V was clipped by 3 bases and J by 3 bases, with 14 bases between them. CDR1 is LGHDT and CDR2 is YNNKEL in the germline V gene (reference sequence). The CDR3 is 15 amino acids. The DNA of the CDR3 is TGTGCCAGCAGCCACTTGGACGGTTCGGACTATGGCTACACCTTC. Amino acids: CASSHLDGSDYGYTF.